The 17 T cell receptor beta chains presented below share a single source sample, sequenced in a study of T-cell memory formation after mild COVID-19. TCRdb passed the 5' RACE reads through MiXCR, listing each CDR3 protein once. The sample comprises around 310,000 distinct CDR3 sequences, over 11% of which are singletons, and around 20% rests with the top ten. The specimen was PBMCs or a T cell subset sorted from them (not recorded which). These receptor sequences come from a man between 18 and 35 years old who had mild COVID-19 (a few samples of this study predate the infection). Cell type and time point are not known.

V gene TRBV12-3 or TRBV12-4 combines with J gene TRBJ1-5; 7 positions match TRBD1. The CDR3 spans 15 residues. V gave up 3 bases and J gave up 0 bases; unmatched junction bases: 2. CDR3 in DNA: TGTGCCAGCAGTTTGACAGGGAGTAGCAATCAGCCCCAGCATTTT. Amino acid sequence: CASSLTGSSNQPQHF.

V and J are TRBV7-2 and TRBJ2-5; D is perhaps TRBD1 (8 bases). V dropped 8 bases and J dropped 4 bases, with 17 bases sitting between them. The CDR3 is 14 amino acids. Germline V gene lookup returns CDR1 SGHTA and CDR2 FQGNSA. This CDR3 reads CASGGDRSIETQYF. Written as DNA, the CDR3 is TGTGCCAGCGGGGGGGACAGGTCGATAGAGACCCAGTACTTC.

The chain couples TRBV5-1 to TRBJ2-7; D ambiguous. Per germline, CDR1 SGHRS and CDR2 YFSETQ. The CDR3 has 13 amino acids. V shed 3 bases and J shed 5 bases, with 12 bases lying between them. CDR3 DNA sequence: TGCGCCAGCAGCTACGGATCAACAGACGAGCAGTACGTC. This sequence encodes CASSYGSTDEQYV.

This clonotype was observed a few times. V gene TRBV3-1 combines with J gene TRBJ2-1; D might be TRBD2 (6 bases). CDR1 LGHDT and CDR2 YNNKEL come from the germline V gene (reference sequence). V shed 1 base and J shed 7 bases, with 11 bases lying between them. CDR3 length: 14 amino acids. CDR3 region: CASSQVGGANEQFF. The CDR3 DNA reads TGTGCCAGCAGCCAAGTAGGAGGGGCAAATGAGCAGTTCTTC.

This clonotype has just a few counts. The V call is TRBV9, the J call TRBJ2-5; a possible D gene is TRBD1 (6 bases). From germline, CDR1 is SGDLS and CDR2 YYNGEE. Trimming took off 4 bases at V and 5 bases at J, with 21 bases between the two ends. There are 16 residues in the CDR3. The CDR3 region is CASSNRDTEYGETQYF. As DNA, the CDR3 is TGTGCCAGCAGCAACCGGGACACAGAATATGGGGAGACCCAGTACTTC.

This clonotype came up a few times. The rearrangement uses TRBV12-3 or TRBV12-4 and TRBJ2-5, with a weak D call TRBD2 (6 bases). Trimming stripped 8 bases from V and 2 bases from J, with 12 bases between. The CDR3 is 13 amino acids. CDR3 region: CASQWGVQETQYF. The DNA of the CDR3 is TGTGCCAGCCAATGGGGGGTTCAAGAGACCCAGTACTTC.

The rearrangement links TRBV5-1 to TRBJ2-2; no clear D. The V gene lost 7 bases and the J gene lost 2 bases, with 15 bases spanning the gap. This CDR3 has 15 amino acids. Germline loops: CDR1 SGHRS, CDR2 YFSETQ. The CDR3 DNA is TGCGCCAGCCACTGGTCCCTCTTTAACACCGGGGAGCTGTTTTTT. Amino acid sequence: CASHWSLFNTGELFF. The full variable domain, completed using reference TRBV5-1 and TRBJ2-2, is KAGVTQTPRYLIKTRGQQVTLSCSPISGHRSVSWYQQTPGQGLQFLFEYFSETQRNKGNFPGRFSGRQFSNSRSEMNVSTLELGDSALYLCASHWSLFNTGELFFGEGSRLTVL.

The chain joins TRBV6-5 to TRBJ1-1; D is perhaps TRBD1 (6 bases). The CDR3 covers 15 residues. The germline V gene has CDR1 MNHEY and CDR2 SVGAGI. Trimming took 0 bases from V and 4 from J, leaving 12 bases between them. The DNA for the CDR3 is TGTGCCAGCAGTTACTCTGGGGGGCCAGGCACTGAAGCTTTCTTT. Protein: CASSYSGGPGTEAFF.

This rearrangement joins TRBV11-2 to TRBJ2-3, with D unclear. V dropped 2 bases and J dropped 4 bases, with 10 bases sitting between them. Per germline, CDR1 SGHAT and CDR2 FQNNGV. CDR3 length equals 14 residues. DNA of the CDR3: TGTGCCAGCAGCTTATGGCTTAAAGCAGATACGCAGTATTTT. Translated, it gives CASSLWLKADTQYF.

This chain uses TRBV11-2 with TRBJ2-2, with TRBD2 identical over 14 bases. CDR3 length: 19 amino acids. With V trimmed by 5 bases and J by 5 bases, 13 bases remained unmatched. Germline V gives CDR1 SGHAT, CDR2 FQNNGV. CDR3 sequence reads: CASSRRLAGGPVLTGELFF. For the CDR3, the DNA is TGTGCCAGCAGCCGCAGACTAGCGGGGGGGCCAGTGTTAACCGGGGAGCTGTTTTTT.

This clonotype has a count of ten or more. The J gene is TRBJ2-7, the V gene TRBV5-1; D perhaps matches TRBD1 (6 bases). Germline CDR1 SGHRS, CDR2 YFSETQ. The ends were cut back, 4 bases at V and 7 bases at J, with 18 bases in the middle. This CDR3 spans 14 amino acids. CDR3 in DNA: TGCGCCAGCAGCCTGACAGGCCCCACGAAGGAGCAGTACTTC. Translated: CASSLTGPTKEQYF.

The chain uses TRBV20-1 and TRBJ2-7; D is uncertain. Germline CDR1 DFQATT, CDR2 SNEGSKA (reference sequence). The CDR3 has 13 residues. V shed 0 bases and J shed 0 bases, with 6 bases lying between them. CDR3 DNA sequence: TGCAGTGCTAGAGAAGGCAGCTCCTACGAGCAGTACTTC. Its translation: CSAREGSSYEQYF.

The V call is TRBV11-2, the J call TRBJ1-5, with D uncertain. V dropped 5 bases and J dropped 4 bases, with 9 bases sitting between them. The CDR3 totals 13 residues. Per the germline V gene, CDR1 is SGHAT and CDR2 is FQNNGV. The CDR3 region has the DNA TGTGCCAGCAGCCGTGAGGAGAATCAGCCCCAGCATTTT. Translating gives CASSREENQPQHF.

This chain uses TRBV11-2 with TRBJ1-2, with D unclear. Trimming took 0 bases from V and 4 from J, leaving 12 bases between them. The CDR3 spans 15 residues. From germline, CDR1 is SGHAT and CDR2 FQNNGV. The CDR3 DNA is TGTGCCAGCAGCTTAGATGTAGGGCAACTCTATGGCTACACCTTC. Protein: CASSLDVGQLYGYTF.

This clonotype was recorded a few times. The chain employs TRBV20-1 and TRBJ1-5; D not certain. Between the trimmed V and J ends, which lost 6 bases and 9 bases, there was a span of 27 bases. CDR3 length: 16 amino acids. The germline gives CDR1 DFQATT, CDR2 SNEGSKA (reference sequence). The CDR3 nucleotides are TGCAGTGCCATGGCAGTAGGAGGCCGTCGGTCGTCGCCCCAGCATTTT. This sequence encodes CSAMAVGGRRSSPQHF.

The rearrangement joins TRBV7-9 to TRBJ2-7, with a tentative D call TRBD2 (6 bases). From germline, CDR1 is SEHNR and CDR2 FQNEAQ (reference sequence). The length of the CDR3 is 15 residues. The V and J ends lost 8 bases and 3 bases respectively, with 20 bases between them. DNA for the CDR3: TGTGCCAGCGCCCGGGGCGGACCCGGGGGCTACGAGCAGTACGTC. It translates to CASARGGPGGYEQYV.

This sequence joins TRBV20-1 and TRBJ1-1; 9 positions match TRBD1. V trimming: 4 bases; J trimming: 4 bases; junction bases outside the gene matches: 1. Germline values: CDR1 DFQATT, CDR2 SNEGSKA (reference sequence). There are 12 residues in the CDR3. The CDR3 DNA reads as TGCAGTGCTACGACAGGGGGCACTGAAGCTTTCTTT. Its translation is CSATTGGTEAFF.